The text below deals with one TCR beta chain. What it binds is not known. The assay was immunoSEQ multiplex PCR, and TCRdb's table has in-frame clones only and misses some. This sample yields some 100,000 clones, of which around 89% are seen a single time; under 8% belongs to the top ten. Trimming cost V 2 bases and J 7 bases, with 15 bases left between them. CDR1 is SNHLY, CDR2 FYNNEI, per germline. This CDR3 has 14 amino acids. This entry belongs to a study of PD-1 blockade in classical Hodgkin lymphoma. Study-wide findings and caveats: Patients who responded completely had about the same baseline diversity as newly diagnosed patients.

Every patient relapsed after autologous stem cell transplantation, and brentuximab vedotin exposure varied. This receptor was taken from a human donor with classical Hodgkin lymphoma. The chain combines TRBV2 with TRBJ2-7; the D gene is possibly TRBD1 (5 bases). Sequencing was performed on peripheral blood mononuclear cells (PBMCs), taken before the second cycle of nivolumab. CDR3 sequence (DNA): TGTGCCAGCAGTGAATCGGCAGGGCGATTTGAGCAGTACTTC. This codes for CASSESAGRFEQYF.